The 7 T cell receptor beta chains in this list originate from one sample, sequenced in a study of T cell changes during pregnancy in multiple sclerosis. Clones were read by immunoSEQ multiplex PCR, and TCRdb kept only the in-frame ones, dropping some. The sample lists more than 35,000 clones; about nine tenths were seen once. Sequenced here: CD4+ T cells from peripheral blood mononuclear cells, sampled in the first trimester of pregnancy. The source is a female donor in good health, enrolled as a control in a pregnancy study.

The genes are TRBV2 and TRBJ1-4, with D tentatively TRBD1 (5 bases). Germline-derived CDR1 and CDR2 are SNHLY and FYNNEI. This CDR3 is 14 amino acids long. Trimming cost V 3 bases and J 8 bases, with 13 bases left between them. The CDR3 spells CASSDGGSWEKLFF. Written as DNA, the CDR3 is TGTGCCAGCAGTGACGGGGGGAGTTGGGAAAAACTGTTTTTT.

V is TRBV7-6 and J is TRBJ2-2; D unclear. The length of the CDR3 is 13 residues. The V end was cut by 5 bases, the J end by 4 bases, with 8 bases between. Germline assignment: CDR1 SGHVS and CDR2 FNYEAQ. The CDR3 DNA is TGTGCCAGCAGCCTACGGAGCACCGGGGAGCTGTTTTTT. It translates to CASSLRSTGELFF.

The rearrangement joins TRBV28 to TRBJ1-5; D unresolved. Germline CDR1 MDHEN, CDR2 SYDVKM. V lost 4 bases, J lost 7 bases, and 14 bases lay in between. The CDR3 extends over 14 amino acids. Here the CDR3 reads CASSYRRGGQPQHF. DNA of the CDR3: TGTGCCAGCAGTTATCGTCGGGGAGGGCAGCCCCAGCATTTT.

V usage is TRBV7-9 and J usage is TRBJ2-1; D is uncertain. With 5 bases removed from V and 7 bases from J, the gap between germline ends came to 6 bases. This CDR3 is built from 11 residues. The V gene's germline CDR1 is SEHNR and CDR2 FQNEAQ (reference sequence). CDR3 DNA: TGTGCCAGCAGCCTTAAAAATGAGCAGTTCTTC. It codes for CASSLKNEQFF.

Written as DNA, the CDR3 is TGCGCCAGCAGCTCCGGACCAGGGGGTCCTAATGAGCAGTTCTTC. Protein product: CASSSGPGGPNEQFF. The rearrangement joins TRBV5-1 to TRBJ2-1; TRBD1 matches at 7 bases. The CDR3 has 15 amino acids. The germline gives CDR1 SGHRS, CDR2 YFSETQ. The trim removed 3 bases at V and 7 bases at J, leaving 10 bases unmatched.

The rearrangement uses TRBV7-3 and TRBJ2-1, with 8 bases that match TRBD2. From germline, CDR1 is SGHTA and CDR2 FQGTGA. With V trimmed by 5 bases and J by 8 bases, 8 bases remained unmatched. CDR3 length equals 14 residues. The CDR3 DNA reads as TGTGCCAGCAGCGCCTCCGGGACTAGGGATGAGCAGTTCTTC. Amino acids: CASSASGTRDEQFF.

This clone appeared once. The V and J genes are TRBV9 and TRBJ2-7, with a weak D call TRBD2 (5 bases). The V gene lost 4 bases and the J gene lost 0 bases, with 17 bases spanning the gap. CDR3 length: 16 amino acids. The germline CDR1 and CDR2 sequences are SGDLS and YYNGEE. The CDR3 nucleotides are TGTGCCAGCAGCCCAAACGCGGGTATAAGCTCCTACGAGCAGTACTTC. Amino acid sequence: CASSPNAGISSYEQYF. The full variable domain, rest sourced from reference TRBV9 and TRBJ2-7, is DSGVTQTPKHLITATGQRVTLRCSPRSGDLSVYWYQQSLDQGLQFLIQYYNGEERAKGNILERFSAQQFPDLHSELNLSSLELGDSALYFCASSPNAGISSYEQYFGPGTRLTVT.